This T cell receptor beta chain was observed in a study of PD-1 blockade in classical Hodgkin lymphoma. Time point defined: newly diagnosed, previously untreated cHL patient sample. Untreated, newly diagnosed classical Hodgkin lymphoma PBMCs served for comparison. This table comes from immunoSEQ multiplex PCR, and its TCRdb copy is limited to in-frame clones, with some not included. Among around 25,000 clones listed, about 94% were seen once. For this clone: Its antigen remains unidentified.

Overall study findings and caveats: Newly diagnosed patients had baseline TCR diversity that was reportedly lower than that of healthy donors.

CDR1 and CDR2 from the germline V gene are SGDLS and YYNGEE. There are 15 residues in the CDR3. Trimming cost V 5 bases and J 2 bases, with 11 bases left between them. The rearrangement joins TRBV9 to TRBJ2-6, with D possibly being TRBD1 (6 bases). This sequence was found in a human donor with classical Hodgkin lymphoma. Sample: peripheral blood mononuclear cells (PBMCs). This chain's CDR3 is CASSIRGAGANVLTF. The CDR3, as DNA: TGTGCCAGCAGTATCAGGGGAGCTGGGGCCAACGTCCTGACTTTC.